A selection of T cell receptor beta chains follows, all from one sample in a study of control samples from healthy donors and cancer patients. Some clones are missing from TCRdb's copy, which holds only in-frame ones; the method was immunoSEQ multiplex PCR. The profile shows approximately 87,000 clones, roughly nine tenths of them singletons. Material for sequencing was blood. Every receptor here comes from a woman aged 45 to 65 in good health. CDR3s include the opening cysteine and the closing phenylalanine or tryptophan. A D gene is named only where the DNA matches it firmly. Size is omitted from some rows. Given values are once, few, many or a class for expanded clones.

abundance	v_gene	d_gene	j_gene	CDR3nt	CDR3aa
-	TRBV19	TRBD1	TRBJ1-3	TGTGCCAGTAGAGACGGACAGGGCGCTGGAAACACCATATATTTT	CASRDGQGAGNTIYF
-	TRBV12-3/TRBV12-4	-	TRBJ1-5	TGTGCCAGCAGTTTGGCCCCCAATCAGCCCCAGCATTTT	CASSLAPNQPQHF
-	TRBV7-2	-	TRBJ2-7	TGTGCCAGCAGCTTAGCGGCAGATTACGAGCAGTACTTC	CASSLAADYEQYF
-	TRBV7-2	-	TRBJ2-1	TGTGCCAGCAGCTCAAGGACTGTTCCCAATGAGCAGTTCTTC	CASSSRTVPNEQFF
-	TRBV29-1	TRBD2	TRBJ2-1	TGCAGCGTTGAGGGAGGGAGTGATTATGAGCAGTTCTTC	CSVEGGSDYEQFF
once	TRBV14	-	TRBJ2-1	TGTGCCAGCAGCCAGCAGCTAGCCACTGAGCAGTTCTTC	CASSQQLATEQFF
-	TRBV28	TRBD1	TRBJ1-2	TGTGCCAGCAGTCAGACAGGGGGCGGCTACACCTTC	CASSQTGGGYTF
-	TRBV28	-	TRBJ1-5	TGTGCCAGCAGTCCAATCAGGGGTTATCAGCCCCAGCATTTT	CASSPIRGYQPQHF
-	TRBV18	-	TRBJ1-4	TGTGCCAGCTCACAAGGACAAGCTAATGAAAAACTGTTTTTT	CASSQGQANEKLFF
-	TRBV2	-	TRBJ1-1	TGTGCCAGCAGTGAATCGTGGGTCTCCCCTGAAGCTTTCTTT	CASSESWVSPEAFF
-	TRBV9	-	TRBJ2-7	TGTGCCAGCAGCGTAGACATATACTCCTACGAGCAGTACTTC	CASSVDIYSYEQYF
-	TRBV28	TRBD2	TRBJ2-4	TGTGCCAGCAGCCCGCCCTTGACTAGCGGCAAAAACATTCAGTACTTC	CASSPPLTSGKNIQYF
-	TRBV20-1	TRBD2	TRBJ2-1	TGCAGTGCTAGTCGTCTAGCGGACTACAATGAGCAGTTCTTC	CSASRLADYNEQFF
-	TRBV6-2/TRBV6-3	-	TRBJ2-7	TGTGCCAGCAGTCAAACCTACGAGCAGTACTTC	CASSQTYEQYF
few	TRBV6-5	TRBD2	TRBJ2-3	TGTGCCAGCAGAGGGACTAAGGGGCCTACGCAGTATTTT	CASRGTKGPTQYF
-	TRBV6-6	TRBD1	TRBJ1-5	TGTGCCAGCAGTCGTGGCCTCCCCGGACAGGGGGCGAGGAGCAATCAGCCCCAGCATTTT	CASSRGLPGQGARSNQPQHF
-	TRBV6-5	TRBD2	TRBJ2-1	TGTGCCAGCAACAGTCGGGGGAGGGCCGGTGAGCAGTTCTTC	CASNSRGRAGEQFF
-	TRBV6-2/TRBV6-3	-	TRBJ2-1	TGTGCCAGCAGCCCCACGGGCGGAGGCAATGAGCAGTTCTTC	CASSPTGGGNEQFF
few	TRBV28	-	TRBJ2-2	TGTGCCAGCAGTCAGCCGAACACCGGGGAGCTGTTTTTT	CASSQPNTGELFF
-	TRBV4-1	-	TRBJ1-2	TGCGCCAGCAGCCAAGATCAGGGGAACTATGGCTACACCTTC	CASSQDQGNYGYTF
once	TRBV11-1	-	TRBJ1-2	TGTGCCAGCAGCTTCCGGGGGAGTATGATATATGGCTACACCTTC	CASSFRGSMIYGYTF
-	TRBV7-2	TRBD1	TRBJ2-6	TGTGCCAGCAGCGTCCGACCCGGGACAGCGAGCTCTGGGGCCAACGTCCTGACTTTC	CASSVRPGTASSGANVLTF